One and the same sample provided the 22 T cell receptor beta chains below, sequenced in a study of cytomegalovirus exposure and HLA in healthy donors. Some clones are missing from TCRdb's copy, which holds only in-frame ones; the method was immunoSEQ multiplex PCR. In the table there are about 250,000 clones, 87% of which are singletons. Specimen: PBMCs. Receptors originate from a man aged 18 to 29 in good health and CMV-seropositive.

CDR3 residues: CASKDQREGGEQFF. The CDR3 coding sequence is TGTGCCAGCAAAGATCAGCGGGAGGGAGGGGAGCAGTTCTTC. The rearrangement joins TRBV6-4 to TRBJ2-1, with 10 bases identical to TRBD2. CDR1 and CDR2 (germline): MRHNA, SNTAGT. This CDR3 region has 14 residues. V lost 7 bases and J lost 10; bases outside the gene matches: 10.

The chain carries TRBV10-3 and TRBJ2-1, with D possibly TRBD2 on 8 matching bases. The CDR3 sequence is 14 residues long. The V gene's germline CDR1 is ENHRY and CDR2 SYGVKD. The V and J ends lost 7 bases and 6 bases respectively, with 16 bases between them. The CDR3 spells CAINRGLAGNEQFF. CDR3 nucleotide sequence: TGTGCCATCAATAGGGGGCTAGCGGGCAATGAGCAGTTCTTC.

Points on this clone: This sample includes further DNA sequences coding for the same CDR3. V and J are TRBV5-1 and TRBJ2-1; 13 bases match TRBD2. V shed 3 bases and J 7 bases; nucleotides not matched to a gene: 4. The CDR3 covers 15 residues. The V gene's germline CDR1 is SGHRS and CDR2 YFSETQ. CDR3 loop: CASSSGLAGNNEQFF. CDR3 coding DNA: TGCGCCAGCAGCTCGGGACTAGCGGGGAATAATGAGCAGTTCTTC.

The chain combines TRBV7-2 with TRBJ1-2; no clear D gene. This CDR3 is built from 12 residues. The germline V gene encodes CDR1 SGHTA and CDR2 FQGNSA. The V gene lost 5 bases and the J gene lost 4 bases, with 8 bases spanning the gap. The CDR3 sequence: CASSPEPYGYTF. The CDR3 DNA follows: TGTGCCAGCAGCCCAGAGCCCTATGGCTACACCTTC.

This clone was observed once. CDR3 region: CASSLGASGRYNEQFF. The CDR3, as DNA: TGCGCCAGCAGCTTGGGGGCTAGCGGGAGATACAATGAGCAGTTCTTC. The J gene is TRBJ2-1, the V gene TRBV5-1; 10 bases are shared with TRBD2. This CDR3 region has 16 residues. The J segment lost 4 bases and the V segment lost 0 bases, leaving 4 bases of the junction unmatched. CDR1 SGHRS and CDR2 YFSETQ come from the germline V gene.

This clone was observed a handful of times. This rearrangement joins TRBV2 to TRBJ2-5; D might be TRBD2 (6 bases). Germline CDR1 is SNHLY and CDR2 is FYNNEI. The CDR3 is 15 residues long. The V gene lost 7 bases and the J gene lost 0 bases, with 15 bases spanning the gap. The CDR3 sequence is CASTQTSLNQETQYF. The CDR3 bases are TGTGCCAGCACCCAGACTAGTCTAAACCAAGAGACCCAGTACTTC.

J is TRBJ2-6 and V is TRBV27; 10 bases match TRBD1. Germline-derived CDR1 and CDR2 are MNHEY and SMNVEV (reference sequence). V lost 6 bases, J lost 0 bases, and 8 bases stayed unmatched. This CDR3 is 18 amino acids long. The CDR3 protein is CASSLRRDRGSGANVLTF. CDR3 bases: TGTGCCAGCAGCTTACGCCGGGACAGGGGCTCTGGGGCCAACGTCCTGACTTTC. Looking up the rest from reference TRBV27 and TRBJ2-6 gives the full variable domain: EAQVTQNPRYLITVTGKKLTVTCSQNMNHEYMSWYRQDPGLGLRQIYYSMNVEVTDKGDVPEGYKVSRKEKRNFPLILESPSPNQTSLYFCASSLRRDRGSGANVLTFGAGSRLTVL.

This clone was detected only once. The sample contains more than one DNA sequence encoding this CDR3. In DNA form, the CDR3 reads TGTGCCAGCAGCTTAGCGCGGTACGAGCAGTACTTC. This encodes CASSLARYEQYF. This sequence joins TRBV7-8 and TRBJ2-7; D is ambiguous. Trimming took off 0 bases at V and 4 bases at J, with 4 bases between the two ends. The germline gives CDR1 SGHVS, CDR2 FQNEAQ. The length of the CDR3 is 12 residues. Looking up the rest from reference TRBV7-8 and TRBJ2-7 gives the full variable domain: GAGVSQSPRYKVAKRGQDVALRCDPISGHVSLFWYQQALGQGPEFLTYFQNEAQLDKSGLPSDRFFAERPEGSVSTLKIQRTQQEDSAVYLCASSLARYEQYFGPGTRLTVT.

This clone was detected only once. This chain connects TRBV29-1 to TRBJ1-1; 8 bases match TRBD1. The trim removed 7 bases at V and 11 bases at J, leaving 12 bases unmatched. Germline V lookup: CDR1 SQVTM, CDR2 ANQGSEA. This CDR3 region has 12 residues. The CDR3: CSARQGPGEAFF. DNA for the CDR3: TGCAGCGCTCGACAGGGGCCCGGGGAGGCTTTCTTT.

The rearrangement joins TRBV6-1 to TRBJ2-1; 10 positions agree with TRBD2. CDR1 and CDR2 from the germline V gene are MNHNS and SASEGT. This CDR3 is 16 amino acids long. The trim removed 4 bases at V and 4 bases at J, leaving 7 bases unmatched. The chain's CDR3 is CASSVETSGFYNEQFF. The CDR3 DNA follows: TGTGCCAGCAGTGTAGAGACTAGCGGGTTTTACAATGAGCAGTTCTTC.

This clone occurred once. The chain is built from TRBV27 and TRBJ2-7, with D perhaps matching TRBD2 (8 bases). Germline CDR1 reads MNHEY; CDR2 reads SMNVEV (reference sequence). The CDR3 is made up of 14 amino acids. V was pared by 5 bases and J by 4 bases, with 15 bases between. In nucleotides, the CDR3 is TGTGCCAGCAGTCCGACAGGGACTAGGTACGAGCAGTACTTC. It codes for CASSPTGTRYEQYF.

The gene calls are TRBV29-1 and TRBJ2-2, with D possibly matching TRBD1 (5 bases). The CDR3 is 15 amino acids. Trimming took 1 base from V and 5 from J, leaving 14 bases between them. Germline V CDR1 and CDR2: SQVTM, ANQGSEA. The DNA of the CDR3 is TGCAGCGTTGAAGGGTATAGGGGTTGGACCGGGGAGCTGTTTTTT. This translates into CSVEGYRGWTGELFF.

This clone was found once. CDR3 coding DNA: TGTGCCAGCAGTGTACAGGGGATAAGCTACGAGCAGTACTTC. It translates to CASSVQGISYEQYF. This chain connects TRBV27 to TRBJ2-7, with 7 bases lining up with TRBD1. This CDR3 has 14 amino acids. Trimming cost V 5 bases and J 3 bases; bases outside gene matches: 7. Germline lookup yields CDR1 MNHEY and CDR2 SMNVEV (reference sequence).

The gene calls are TRBV30 and TRBJ2-7; D uncertain. Germline lookup yields CDR1 GTSNPN and CDR2 SVGIG (reference sequence). The CDR3 is made up of 14 amino acids. V shed 2 bases and J shed 0 bases, with 11 bases lying between them. CDR3 residues: CAWSTTRSSYEQYF. CDR3 DNA sequence: TGTGCCTGGAGTACTACCCGGAGCTCCTACGAGCAGTACTTC.

V gene TRBV7-2 combines with J gene TRBJ2-7; D is possibly TRBD1 or TRBD2 (5 bases each). Trimming cost V 5 bases and J 3 bases, with 17 bases left between them. This CDR3 is built from 15 residues. The V gene's germline CDR1 is SGHTA and CDR2 FQGNSA. The CDR3 DNA follows: TGTGCCAGCAGCCCGGTGGGGGTCACCTACTACGAGCAGTACTTC. Translating gives CASSPVGVTYYEQYF.

The CDR3 coding sequence is TGTGCCAGCAGGGGCAGGGGAGTTGAAAAACTGTTTTTT. Protein sequence: CASRGRGVEKLFF. The V call is TRBV6-5, the J call TRBJ1-4; weak D call: TRBD1 (6 bases). With 6 bases removed from V and 7 bases from J, the gap between germline ends came to 12 bases. From germline, CDR1 is MNHEY and CDR2 SVGAGI. The CDR3 covers 13 residues.

Regarding this clone: Distinct nucleotide sequences in the sample also encode this CDR3. V usage is TRBV27 and J usage is TRBJ2-6; weak D call: TRBD1 (6 bases). Germline V lookup: CDR1 MNHEY, CDR2 SMNVEV (reference sequence). The CDR3 extends over 17 amino acids. V was shortened by 3 bases and J by 0 bases, with 12 bases between the two germline ends. The CDR3 DNA follows: TGTGCCAGCAGTTTCCTGGACAGCGACTCTGGGGCCAACGTCCTGACTTTC. Residues: CASSFLDSDSGANVLTF.

V gene TRBV11-2 combines with J gene TRBJ2-7; 10 bases line up with TRBD2. Germline CDR1 SGHAT, CDR2 FQNNGV. The CDR3 sequence is 15 residues long. V trimming: 0 bases; J trimming: 4 bases; junction bases outside the gene matches: 3. As DNA, the CDR3 is TGTGCCAGCAGCTTAGACGGGACTAGCGTATACGAGCAGTACTTC. Translating it yields CASSLDGTSVYEQYF.

This sequence joins TRBV12-5 and TRBJ2-5; 7 nucleotides match TRBD1. CDR1 is LGHNT and CDR2 is FRNRAP in the germline V gene. CDR3 length: 15 amino acids. After removal of 5 bases from V and 1 base from J, the junction contained 7 bases not matched to a gene. CDR3 nucleotides: TGTGCTAGTGGTCCCGCAGGGGGTTCCCAAGAGACCCAGTACTTC. Its translation: CASGPAGGSQETQYF.

The chain carries TRBV19 and TRBJ1-1; D is ambiguous. V shed 5 bases and J shed 5 bases, with 15 bases lying between them. Germline V lookup: CDR1 LNHDA, CDR2 SQIVND (reference sequence). The CDR3 spans 14 residues. The CDR3 here is CASSAQTVVTEAFF. The DNA for the CDR3 is TGTGCCAGTAGTGCGCAGACGGTAGTTACTGAAGCTTTCTTT.

V usage is TRBV18 and J usage is TRBJ1-2; a weak D match, TRBD1 (5 bases). The V and J ends lost 2 bases and 4 bases respectively, with 17 bases between them. This CDR3 has 16 residues. Germline-derived CDR1 and CDR2 are KGHSH and LQKENI. CDR3 bases: TGTGCCAGCTCACCAGCCGGCGGGGGTTTGAGCTATGGCTACACCTTC. Protein sequence: CASSPAGGGLSYGYTF.

The chain carries TRBV5-1 and TRBJ1-1; no clear D. This CDR3 comprises 16 residues. V lost 0 bases and J lost 0, with 12 bases in between. CDR1 SGHRS and CDR2 YFSETQ come from the germline V gene. CDR3 sequence reads: CASSLDTAIMNTEAFF. In nucleotides, the CDR3 is TGCGCCAGCAGCTTGGACACAGCCATTATGAACACTGAAGCTTTCTTT.